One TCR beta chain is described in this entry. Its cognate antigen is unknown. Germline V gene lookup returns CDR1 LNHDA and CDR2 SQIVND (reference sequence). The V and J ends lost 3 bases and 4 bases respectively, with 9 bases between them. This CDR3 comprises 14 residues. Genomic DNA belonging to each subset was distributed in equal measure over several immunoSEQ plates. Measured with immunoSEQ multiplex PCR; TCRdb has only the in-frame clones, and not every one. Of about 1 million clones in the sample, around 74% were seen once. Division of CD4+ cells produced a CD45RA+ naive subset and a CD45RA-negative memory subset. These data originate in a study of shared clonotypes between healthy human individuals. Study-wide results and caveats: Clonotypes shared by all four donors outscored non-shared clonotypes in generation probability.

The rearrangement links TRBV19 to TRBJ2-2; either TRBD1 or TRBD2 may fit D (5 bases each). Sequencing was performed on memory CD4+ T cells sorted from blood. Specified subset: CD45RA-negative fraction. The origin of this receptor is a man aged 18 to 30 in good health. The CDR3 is CASSIVRGTGELFF. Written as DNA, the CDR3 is TGTGCCAGTAGTATCGTGAGGGGCACCGGGGAGCTGTTTTTT.